Presented here are 25 T cell receptor beta chains from one specimen sequenced in a study of T-cell reconstitution after alpha-beta-depleted transplantation in children. During its preparation, the TCRbeta library received unique molecular identifiers. One entry per CDR3 protein results from TCRdb running MiXCR on the PCR reads. The data hold around 360,000 distinct CDR3 sequences, with approximately 10% observed a single time. The material was PBMCs from the stem cell graft donor, obtained from the stem cell graft. These receptor sequences come from a human donor who donated a stem cell graft to a child with acute lymphoblastic leukemia.

This chain uses TRBV4-1 with TRBJ2-7, with TRBD1 matching 10 bases. J lost 7 bases, V lost 5 bases, and 20 bases had no gene match. CDR3 size: 18 residues. Per germline, CDR1 MGHRA and CDR2 YSYEKL. The CDR3 nucleotides are TGCGCCAGCAGCTGGGACAAACCGGGGACAGGGGTGAAAGAGGAGCAGTACTTC. It encodes CASSWDKPGTGVKEEQYF.

J is TRBJ2-7 and V is TRBV20-1; unclear D gene. Germline CDR1 DFQATT, CDR2 SNEGSKA (reference sequence). The V gene lost 3 bases and the J gene lost 0 bases, with 6 bases spanning the gap. This CDR3 contains 12 residues. CDR3 in amino acids: CSASDYSYEQYF. The CDR3 DNA sequence: TGCAGTGCTAGCGATTACTCCTACGAGCAGTACTTC.

The chain combines TRBV29-1 with TRBJ2-2, with 8 bases lining up with TRBD2. Per the germline V gene, CDR1 is SQVTM and CDR2 is ANQGSEA. The CDR3 runs 14 residues. The junction had 4 bases not matched to a gene; V was cut back by 7 bases and J by 0 bases. The CDR3 is CSALAGANTGELFF. The CDR3 nucleotides are TGCAGCGCTCTAGCGGGTGCGAACACCGGGGAGCTGTTTTTT.

Many counts were recorded for this clonotype. CDR3 loop: CASTLGTAYNEQFF. CDR3 DNA sequence: TGTGCCAGCACATTGGGGACAGCCTACAATGAGCAGTTCTTC. V is TRBV28 and J is TRBJ2-1; 7 nucleotides agree with TRBD1. Germline assignment: CDR1 MDHEN and CDR2 SYDVKM. The length of the CDR3 is 14 residues. Trimming took 7 bases from V and 2 from J; bases not matched to a gene: 5.

This clonotype was recorded a few times. The chain couples TRBV20-1 to TRBJ2-4, with D perhaps matching TRBD1 (6 bases). V was cut by 8 bases and J by 8 bases, with 16 bases left in between. Germline lookup yields CDR1 DFQATT and CDR2 SNEGSKA (reference sequence). CDR3 size: 12 residues. CDR3 residues: CSSPGDWDIQYF. The CDR3 nucleotides read TGCAGTTCTCCAGGGGATTGGGACATTCAGTACTTC.

This clonotype was detected many times. V is TRBV5-1 and J is TRBJ2-4, with no clear D. The germline V gene has CDR1 SGHRS and CDR2 YFSETQ. V lost 0 bases to trimming and J lost 1 base, with 11 bases between them. The CDR3 spans 16 residues. The CDR3 here is CASSLGPRLAKNIQYF. The CDR3 nucleotides read TGCGCCAGCAGCTTGGGGCCGAGGTTGGCCAAAAACATTCAGTACTTC.

This clonotype turned up a few times. The chain couples TRBV2 to TRBJ2-3, with 12 bases fitting TRBD2. CDR3 length equals 16 residues. V lost 6 bases and J lost 4; bases outside the gene matches: 8. Per germline, CDR1 SNHLY and CDR2 FYNNEI. The CDR3 region is CASSPGLAGFADTQYF. Here the CDR3 DNA reads TGTGCCAGCAGCCCCGGACTAGCGGGGTTCGCAGATACGCAGTATTTT.

This clonotype was detected ten times or more. V gene TRBV12-3 or TRBV12-4 combines with J gene TRBJ2-1; TRBD2 aligns across 11 bases. J lost 1 base, V lost 6 bases, and 5 bases had no gene match. This CDR3 is 16 amino acids long. The CDR3 DNA sequence: TGTGCCAGCAGGTCGACTAGCGGGAAATCCTACAATGAGCAGTTCTTC. It yields the protein CASRSTSGKSYNEQFF.

As concerns this clonotype: The junction departs from the called germline gene at one end, perhaps through a read error. The chain's CDR3 is CATGDFHEPEQYF. DNA for the CDR3: TGTGCCACCGGTGATTTCCACGAGCCCGAGCAGTACTTC. This chain uses TRBV24-1 with TRBJ2-7, with D hard to call. The CDR3 spans 13 residues. Germline V gene sequence: CDR1 KGHDR, CDR2 SFDVKD.

Only a few counts were recorded for this clonotype. V usage is TRBV12-3 or TRBV12-4 and J usage is TRBJ1-2, with a tentative D call TRBD1 (5 bases). This CDR3 has 15 residues. Between the trimmed V and J ends, which lost 2 bases and 7 bases, there was a span of 17 bases. The CDR3 is CASSLISGRGFGYTF. In nucleotides, the CDR3 is TGTGCCAGCAGTTTAATCTCAGGGCGGGGGTTTGGCTACACCTTC.

This clonotype was counted only a few times. The rearrangement joins TRBV20-1 to TRBJ2-7, with D possibly matching TRBD2 (6 bases). V lost 3 bases, J lost 10 bases, and 10 bases lay in between. The CDR3 extends over 10 amino acids. CDR1 and CDR2 (germline): DFQATT, SNEGSKA (reference sequence). This CDR3 reads CSARGLIQYF. The CDR3 DNA reads as TGCAGTGCTAGGGGACTGATACAGTACTTC.

The chain carries TRBV5-1 and TRBJ2-2; D might be TRBD2 (6 bases). The V gene's germline CDR1 is SGHRS and CDR2 YFSETQ. Trimming took 2 bases from V and 5 from J, leaving 13 bases between them. The CDR3 runs to 15 residues. The DNA for the CDR3 is TGCGCCAGCAGCTTATCGGGGGTACGAACCGGGGAGCTGTTTTTT. Translation: CASSLSGVRTGELFF.

This chain joins TRBV5-1 and TRBJ2-5, with 8 bases fitting TRBD1. CDR3 length: 15 residues. Germline loops: CDR1 SGHRS, CDR2 YFSETQ. V shed 1 base and J 3 bases; nucleotides not matched to a gene: 5. The CDR3 DNA sequence: TGCGCCAGCAGCTTGTGGGGACAGGAAAAAGAGACCCAGTACTTC. Its protein product is CASSLWGQEKETQYF.

There are many counts of this clonotype. V is TRBV4-2 and J is TRBJ2-5, with TRBD2 matching over 8 bases. With 1 base clipped from V and 3 bases from J, the junction kept 4 bases outside the gene matches. The CDR3 runs to 15 residues. The germline gives CDR1 LGHNA, CDR2 YNFKEQ. The CDR3 nucleotides are TGTGCCAGCAGCCAAGCCCTGGGACTAGAAGAGACCCAGTACTTC. Amino acid sequence: CASSQALGLEETQYF.

In its sample, this clonotype was seen many times. The chain has TRBV20-1 and TRBJ2-3; TRBD2 matches 8 bases. The CDR3 is 13 residues long. In germline, CDR1 is DFQATT, CDR2 SNEGSKA (reference sequence). V shed 5 bases and J 0 bases; nucleotides not matched to a gene: 1. The CDR3, as DNA: TGCAGTGCTCCTAGCGGGAGCACAGATACGCAGTATTTT. Its translation is CSAPSGSTDTQYF.

This chain connects TRBV7-2 to TRBJ2-1; D may be TRBD1 or TRBD2 (6 bases each). CDR1 is SGHTA, CDR2 FQGNSA, per germline. V shed 0 bases and J shed 8 bases, with 11 bases lying between them. The CDR3 length is 14 residues. This CDR3 reads CASSLATGAHEQFF. CDR3 nucleotide sequence: TGTGCCAGCAGCTTAGCGACGGGGGCCCATGAGCAGTTCTTC.

The V call is TRBV12-3 or TRBV12-4, the J call TRBJ2-5; 9 bases map to TRBD2. The CDR3 is made up of 17 amino acids. J was trimmed by 5 bases and V by 3 bases; bases with no gene match: 13. CDR3 DNA sequence: TGTGCCAGCAGTTTTAGACTAGCGGACTCCTCGATGGAGACCCAGTACTTC. Translated: CASSFRLADSSMETQYF.

This sequence joins TRBV7-9 and TRBJ2-1; no reliable D call. Trimming pared 4 bases from V and 1 base from J, leaving 11 bases between. The CDR3 has 15 residues. Germline V gene data show CDR1 as SEHNR and CDR2 as FQNEAQ (reference sequence). The CDR3 DNA reads as TGTGCCAGCAGCTACGGCGACTTATCCTACAATGAGCAGTTCTTC. This encodes CASSYGDLSYNEQFF.

This chain connects TRBV7-9 to TRBJ2-7; 8 bases match TRBD1. With 5 bases clipped from V and 5 bases from J, the junction kept 11 bases outside the gene matches. Germline values: CDR1 SEHNR, CDR2 FQNEAQ (reference sequence). The CDR3 is 15 residues long. The CDR3, as DNA: TGTGCCAGCAGCCACAGGGGGGTCGAGTGGGACGAGCAGTACTTC. Its protein product is CASSHRGVEWDEQYF.

This chain links TRBV15 with TRBJ2-3, with 7 bases identical to TRBD1. CDR1 and CDR2 (germline): LNHNV, YYDKDF (reference sequence). The V gene end was trimmed by 6 bases and the J gene end by 1 base; junction bases not matched to a gene: 19. The CDR3 totals 19 residues. The CDR3 region has the DNA TGTGCCACCAGGATAGGCGTTTTGAGAGCGCAGGGGGGCACAGATACGCAGTATTTT. It encodes CATRIGVLRAQGGTDTQYF.

This clonotype came up a few times. The V gene is TRBV7-2, the J gene TRBJ2-7, with D perhaps given as TRBD1 or TRBD2 (5 bases each). V dropped 5 bases and J dropped 2 bases, with 19 bases sitting between them. Germline V gene lookup returns CDR1 SGHTA and CDR2 FQGNSA. This CDR3 comprises 16 residues. CDR3 loop: CASSLTKLEGPYEQYF. As DNA, the CDR3 is TGTGCCAGCAGCCTCACAAAATTAGAGGGGCCCTACGAGCAGTACTTC.

This clonotype was seen ten or more times. CDR3 nucleotide sequence: TGTGCCACCAGCAGCCGGGACAGGACTCTTAGTAATCAGCCCCAGCATTTT. Amino acid sequence: CATSSRDRTLSNQPQHF. V is TRBV15 and J is TRBJ1-5; 8 nucleotides agree with TRBD1. CDR1 is LNHNV and CDR2 is YYDKDF in the germline V gene (reference sequence). CDR3 length: 17 residues. Trimming cost V 3 bases and J 4 bases; bases outside gene matches: 11.

This clonotype was counted between two and nine times. This chain connects TRBV5-1 to TRBJ2-1, with 12 bases matching TRBD2. Per germline, CDR1 SGHRS and CDR2 YFSETQ. CDR3 length equals 17 residues. Trimming cost V 4 bases and J 1 base; bases outside gene matches: 6. The CDR3 sequence is CASSRLAGEGSYNEQFF. CDR3 bases: TGCGCCAGCAGCAGACTAGCGGGAGAGGGGTCCTACAATGAGCAGTTCTTC. Full variable domain (missing parts from reference TRBV5-1 and TRBJ2-1): KAGVTQTPRYLIKTRGQQVTLSCSPISGHRSVSWYQQTPGQGLQFLFEYFSETQRNKGNFPGRFSGRQFSNSRSEMNVSTLELGDSALYLCASSRLAGEGSYNEQFFGPGTRLTVL.

This clonotype has more than one count but fewer than ten. The V call is TRBV5-1, the J call TRBJ1-4, with unresolved D. V gave up 3 bases and J gave up 3 bases, with 9 bases separating them. Germline V CDR1 and CDR2: SGHRS, YFSETQ. The CDR3 covers 14 residues. CDR3 region: CASSWNYPNEKLFF. The CDR3, as DNA: TGCGCCAGCAGCTGGAATTATCCTAATGAAAAACTGTTTTTT.

Many counts were recorded for this clonotype. V gene TRBV18 combines with J gene TRBJ1-1; D is uncertain. Trimming took 0 bases from V and 0 from J, leaving 8 bases between them. The length of the CDR3 is 15 residues. CDR1 and CDR2 (germline): KGHSH, LQKENI. CDR3 coding DNA: TGTGCCAGCTCACCACCTAACGAGGTGAACACTGAAGCTTTCTTT. Translating gives CASSPPNEVNTEAFF.